This T cell receptor beta chain was observed in a study of T cell changes during pregnancy in multiple sclerosis. Sequencing was performed with immunoSEQ multiplex PCR; in TCRdb, only in-frame clones are kept and a portion is missing. Here the sample spans roughly 90,000 clones, 80% to 95% being singletons. The junction had 2 bases not matched to a gene; V was cut back by 2 bases and J by 6 bases. The CDR3 sequence is 14 residues long. CDR1 is SGDLS and CDR2 is YYNGEE in the germline V gene. The chain recombines TRBV9 with TRBJ2-3; 11 nucleotides line up with TRBD2. Sequencing was performed on peripheral blood, taken in the first trimester of pregnancy. This clonotype originated in a female donor with multiple sclerosis, enrolled in a pregnancy study. The chain's CDR3 is CASSVRTSGDTQYF. As DNA, the CDR3 is TGTGCCAGCAGCGTGAGGACTAGCGGGGATACGCAGTATTTT. Variable domain in full (rest from reference TRBV9 and TRBJ2-3): DSGVTQTPKHLITATGQRVTLRCSPRSGDLSVYWYQQSLDQGLQFLIQYYNGEERAKGNILERFSAQQFPDLHSELNLSSLELGDSALYFCASSVRTSGDTQYFGPGTRLTVL.